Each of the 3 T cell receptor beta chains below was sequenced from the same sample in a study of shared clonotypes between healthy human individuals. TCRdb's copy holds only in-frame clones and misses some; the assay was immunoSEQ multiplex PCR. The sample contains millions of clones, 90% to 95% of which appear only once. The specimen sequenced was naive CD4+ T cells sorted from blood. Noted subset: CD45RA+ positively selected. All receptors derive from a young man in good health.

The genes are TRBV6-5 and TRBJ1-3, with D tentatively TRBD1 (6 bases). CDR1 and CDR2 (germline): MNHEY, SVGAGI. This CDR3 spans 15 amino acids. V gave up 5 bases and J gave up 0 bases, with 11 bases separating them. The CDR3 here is CASSGQLNSGNTIYF. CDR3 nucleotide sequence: TGTGCCAGCAGTGGACAGCTCAACTCTGGAAACACCATATATTTT.

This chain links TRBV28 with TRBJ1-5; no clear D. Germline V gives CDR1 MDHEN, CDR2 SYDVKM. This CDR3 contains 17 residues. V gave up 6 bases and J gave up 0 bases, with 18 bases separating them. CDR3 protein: CASSSPTIGYSNQPQHF. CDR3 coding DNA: TGTGCCAGCAGCTCTCCGACAATCGGGTATAGCAATCAGCCCCAGCATTTT.

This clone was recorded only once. Here the CDR3 reads CASSLVRTSGRASGEQYF. CDR3 DNA: TGTGCCAGCAGCTTAGTGAGGACTAGCGGGAGAGCATCGGGGGAGCAGTACTTC. The chain employs TRBV7-2 and TRBJ2-7, with TRBD2 matching 13 bases. V lost 1 base to trimming and J lost 7 bases; unmatched junction nucleotides: 13. Per the germline V gene, CDR1 is SGHTA and CDR2 is FQGNSA. CDR3 length equals 18 residues.